This T cell receptor beta chain was retrieved from a study of blood T cells in healthy people across ages. Broader study findings: Getting older went along with TCR beta diversity per million T cells dropping roughly linearly.

The use of a sample-barcoded 5' primer and a J-beta primer mix characterized a second PCR of roughly 7 to 12 cycles. Each cDNA molecule was tagged by a template-switch adaptor that had 12 random nucleotides. TCRdb re-analysed the 5' RACE reads in MiXCR, keeping a single row per CDR3 protein. In the table there are approximately 850,000 distinct CDR3 sequences, more than 45% of which are singletons. This CDR3 comprises 12 residues. The V and J ends lost 6 bases and 11 bases, in that order; junction bases with no gene match: 9. This clonotype was seen only a few times. Its antigen is unknown. The material sequenced was blood. The genes are TRBV12-3 or TRBV12-4 and TRBJ2-5; 7 positions match TRBD2. The clonotype comes from a man younger than 45 in good health. CDR3 amino acids: CASRPGAGEQYF. The CDR3, as DNA: TGTGCCAGCAGGCCCGGGGCGGGGGAGCAGTACTTC.